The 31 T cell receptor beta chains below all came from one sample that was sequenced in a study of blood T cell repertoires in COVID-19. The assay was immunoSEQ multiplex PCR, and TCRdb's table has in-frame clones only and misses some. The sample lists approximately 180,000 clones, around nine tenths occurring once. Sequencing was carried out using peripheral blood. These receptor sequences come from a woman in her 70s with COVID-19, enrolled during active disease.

The CDR3 loop is CASRFEDNQPQHF. The CDR3 nucleotides are TGTGCCAGCAGATTTGAGGACAATCAGCCCCAGCATTTT. The V gene is TRBV12-3 or TRBV12-4, the J gene TRBJ1-5; no clear D gene. V was shortened by 6 bases and J by 3 bases, with 9 bases between the two germline ends. There are 13 residues in the CDR3.

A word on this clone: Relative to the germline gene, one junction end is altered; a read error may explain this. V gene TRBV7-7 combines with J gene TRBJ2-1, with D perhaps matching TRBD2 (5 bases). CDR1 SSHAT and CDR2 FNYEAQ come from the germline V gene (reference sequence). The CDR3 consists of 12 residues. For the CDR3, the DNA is TGTGCTAGCAGCCAGGAGGTCGGTGAGCAGTTCTTC. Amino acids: CASSQEVGEQFF.

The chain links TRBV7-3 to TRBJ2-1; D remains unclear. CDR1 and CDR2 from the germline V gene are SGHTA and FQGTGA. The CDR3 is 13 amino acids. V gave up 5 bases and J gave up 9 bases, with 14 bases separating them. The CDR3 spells CASSPDRRGEQFF. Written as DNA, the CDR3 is TGTGCCAGCAGCCCCGATAGGAGAGGTGAGCAGTTCTTC.

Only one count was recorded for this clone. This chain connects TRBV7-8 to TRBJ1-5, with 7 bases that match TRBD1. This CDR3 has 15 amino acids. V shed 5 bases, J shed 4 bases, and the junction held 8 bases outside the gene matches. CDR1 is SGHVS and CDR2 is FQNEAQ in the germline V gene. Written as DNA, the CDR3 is TGTGCCAGCAGCCCTTACGACAGGGAGAATCAGCCCCAGCATTTT. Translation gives CASSPYDRENQPQHF.

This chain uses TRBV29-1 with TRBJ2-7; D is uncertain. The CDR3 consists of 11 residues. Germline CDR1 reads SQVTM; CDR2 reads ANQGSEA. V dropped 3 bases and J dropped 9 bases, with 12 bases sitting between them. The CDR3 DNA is TGCAGCGTTGATCGATCCACGGGGCAGTACTTC. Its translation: CSVDRSTGQYF.

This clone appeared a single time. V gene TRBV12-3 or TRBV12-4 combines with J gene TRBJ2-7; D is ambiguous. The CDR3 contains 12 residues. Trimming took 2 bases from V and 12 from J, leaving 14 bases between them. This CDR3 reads CASSLWMSSAYF. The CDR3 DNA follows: TGTGCCAGCAGTTTATGGATGTCTAGTGCGTACTTC.

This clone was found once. The CDR3 DNA is TGCGCCAGCAGCCCAGGGACTAGCGGGACAGATACGCAGTATTTT. Its protein is CASSPGTSGTDTQYF. The chain has TRBV5-1 and TRBJ2-3, with 12 nucleotides matching TRBD2. J lost 3 bases, V lost 4 bases, and 3 bases had no gene match. CDR1 SGHRS and CDR2 YFSETQ come from the germline V gene. The CDR3 has 15 residues.

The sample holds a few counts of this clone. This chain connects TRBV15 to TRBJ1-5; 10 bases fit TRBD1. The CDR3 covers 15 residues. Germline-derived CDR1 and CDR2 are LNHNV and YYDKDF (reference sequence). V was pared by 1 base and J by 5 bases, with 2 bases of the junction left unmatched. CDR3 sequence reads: CATSRGQGAYQPQHF. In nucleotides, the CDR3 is TGTGCCACCAGCAGAGGACAGGGGGCATATCAGCCCCAGCATTTT.

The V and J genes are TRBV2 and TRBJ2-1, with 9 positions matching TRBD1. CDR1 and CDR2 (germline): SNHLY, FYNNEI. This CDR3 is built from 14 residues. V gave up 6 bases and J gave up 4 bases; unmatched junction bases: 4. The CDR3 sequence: CASRMGQGYNEQFF. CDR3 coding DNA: TGTGCCAGCAGGATGGGACAGGGATACAATGAGCAGTTCTTC.

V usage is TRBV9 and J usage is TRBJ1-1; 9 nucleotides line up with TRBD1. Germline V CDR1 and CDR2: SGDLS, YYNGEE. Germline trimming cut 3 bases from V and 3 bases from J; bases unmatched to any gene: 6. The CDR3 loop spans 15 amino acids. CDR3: CASSEEDRGYTEAFF. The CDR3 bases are TGTGCCAGCAGCGAAGAGGACAGGGGATACACTGAAGCTTTCTTT. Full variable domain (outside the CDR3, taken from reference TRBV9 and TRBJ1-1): DSGVTQTPKHLITATGQRVTLRCSPRSGDLSVYWYQQSLDQGLQFLIQYYNGEERAKGNILERFSAQQFPDLHSELNLSSLELGDSALYFCASSEEDRGYTEAFFGQGTRLTVV.

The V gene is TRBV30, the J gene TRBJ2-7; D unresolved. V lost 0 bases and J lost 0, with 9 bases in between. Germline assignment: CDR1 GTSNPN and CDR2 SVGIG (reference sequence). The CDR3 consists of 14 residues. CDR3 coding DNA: TGTGCCTGGAGTGTACCCCCTAGCTCCTACGAGCAGTACTTC. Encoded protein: CAWSVPPSSYEQYF.

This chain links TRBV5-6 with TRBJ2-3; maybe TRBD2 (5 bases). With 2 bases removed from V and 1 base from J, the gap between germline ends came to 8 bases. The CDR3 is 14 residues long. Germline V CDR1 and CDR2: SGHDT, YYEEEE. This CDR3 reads CASSFKGGTDTQYF. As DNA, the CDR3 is TGTGCCAGCAGCTTCAAGGGAGGCACAGATACGCAGTATTTT. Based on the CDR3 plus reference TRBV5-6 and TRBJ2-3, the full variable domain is DAGVTQSPTHLIKTRGQQVTLRCSPKSGHDTVSWYQQALGQGPQFIFQYYEEEERQRGNFPDRFSGHQFPNYSSELNVNALLLGDSALYLCASSFKGGTDTQYFGPGTRLTVL.

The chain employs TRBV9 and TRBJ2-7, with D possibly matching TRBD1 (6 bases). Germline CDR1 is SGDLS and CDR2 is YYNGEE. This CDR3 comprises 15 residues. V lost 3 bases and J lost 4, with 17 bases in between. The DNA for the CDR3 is TGTGCCAGCAGCGAACAGGGAGATGAAACGTACGAGCAGTACTTC. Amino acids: CASSEQGDETYEQYF.

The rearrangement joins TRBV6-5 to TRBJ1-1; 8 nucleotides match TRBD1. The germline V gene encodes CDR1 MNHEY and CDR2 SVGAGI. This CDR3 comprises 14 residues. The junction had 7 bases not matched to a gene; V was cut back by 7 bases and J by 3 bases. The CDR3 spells CASTPQGAYTEAFF. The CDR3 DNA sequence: TGTGCCAGCACCCCCCAGGGGGCCTACACTGAAGCTTTCTTT.

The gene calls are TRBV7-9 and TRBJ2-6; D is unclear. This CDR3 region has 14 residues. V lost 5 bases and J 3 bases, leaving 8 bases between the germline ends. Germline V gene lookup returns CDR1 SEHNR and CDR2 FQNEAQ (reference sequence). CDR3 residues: CASSPRVGANVLTF. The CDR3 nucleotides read TGTGCCAGCAGCCCCCGGGTTGGGGCCAACGTCCTGACTTTC.

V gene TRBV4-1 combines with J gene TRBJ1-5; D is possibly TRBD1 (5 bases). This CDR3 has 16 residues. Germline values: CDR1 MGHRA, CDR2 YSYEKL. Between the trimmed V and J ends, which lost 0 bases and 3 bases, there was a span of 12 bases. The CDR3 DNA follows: TGCGCCAGCAGCCAAGATGGAGACAGTTTCAATCAGCCCCAGCATTTT. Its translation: CASSQDGDSFNQPQHF.

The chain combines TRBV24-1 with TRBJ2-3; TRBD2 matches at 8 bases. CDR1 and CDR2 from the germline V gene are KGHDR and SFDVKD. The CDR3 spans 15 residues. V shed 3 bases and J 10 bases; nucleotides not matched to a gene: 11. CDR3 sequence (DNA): TGTGCCACCAGTGATCTCGTAGCGGGACTCCCTTCGCAGTATTTT. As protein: CATSDLVAGLPSQYF.

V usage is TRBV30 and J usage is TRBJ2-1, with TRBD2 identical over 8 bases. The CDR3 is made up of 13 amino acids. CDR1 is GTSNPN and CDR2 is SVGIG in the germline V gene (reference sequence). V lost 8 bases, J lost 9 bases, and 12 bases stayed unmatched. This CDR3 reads CAGGSGSFVEQFF. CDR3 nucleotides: TGTGCCGGGGGAAGCGGGAGTTTCGTTGAGCAGTTCTTC. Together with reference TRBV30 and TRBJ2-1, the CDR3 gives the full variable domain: SQTIHQWPATLVQPVGSPLSLECTVEGTSNPNLYWYRQAAGRGLQLLFYSVGIGQISSEVPQNLSASRPQDRQFILSSKKLLLSDSGFYLCAGGSGSFVEQFFGPGTRLTVL.

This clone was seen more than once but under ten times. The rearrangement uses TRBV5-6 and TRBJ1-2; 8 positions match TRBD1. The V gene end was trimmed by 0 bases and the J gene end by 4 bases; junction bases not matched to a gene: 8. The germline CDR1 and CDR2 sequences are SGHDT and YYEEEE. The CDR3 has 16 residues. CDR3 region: CASSLGATGGAYGYTF. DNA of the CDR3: TGTGCCAGCAGCTTGGGGGCTACAGGGGGAGCCTATGGCTACACCTTC.

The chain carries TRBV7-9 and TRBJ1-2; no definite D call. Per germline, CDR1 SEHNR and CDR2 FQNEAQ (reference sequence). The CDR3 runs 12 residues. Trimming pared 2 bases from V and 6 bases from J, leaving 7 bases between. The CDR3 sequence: CASSLLSDGYTF. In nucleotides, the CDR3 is TGTGCCAGCAGCTTATTGTCGGATGGCTACACCTTC.

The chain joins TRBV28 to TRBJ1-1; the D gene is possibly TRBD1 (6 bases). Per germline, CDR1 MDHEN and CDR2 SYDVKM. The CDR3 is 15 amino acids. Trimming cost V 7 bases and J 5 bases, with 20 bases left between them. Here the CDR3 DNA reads TGTGCCAGCACCGATCTACAGGGTGCTAGGACTGAAGCTTTCTTT. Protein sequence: CASTDLQGARTEAFF.

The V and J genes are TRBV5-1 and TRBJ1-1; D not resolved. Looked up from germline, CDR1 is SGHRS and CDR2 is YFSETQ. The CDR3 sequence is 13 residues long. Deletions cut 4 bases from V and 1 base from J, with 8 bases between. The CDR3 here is CASSVDGNTEAFF. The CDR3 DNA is TGCGCCAGCAGCGTGGACGGGAACACTGAAGCTTTCTTT.

The CDR3 loop is CASSLGLSYYEQYF. CDR3 in DNA: TGTGCCAGCAGCCTCGGGTTGTCCTACTACGAGCAGTACTTC. V is TRBV27 and J is TRBJ2-7; D remains unclear. The CDR3 is 14 residues long. Between the trimmed V and J ends, which lost 6 bases and 3 bases, there was a span of 15 bases. In germline, CDR1 is MNHEY, CDR2 SMNVEV (reference sequence).

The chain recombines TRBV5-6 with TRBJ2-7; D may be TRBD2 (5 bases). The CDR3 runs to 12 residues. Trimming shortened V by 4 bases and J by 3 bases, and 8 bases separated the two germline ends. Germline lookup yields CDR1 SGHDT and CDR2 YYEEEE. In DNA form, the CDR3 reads TGTGCCAGCAGCATCGGACTCTACGAGCAGTACTTC. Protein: CASSIGLYEQYF.

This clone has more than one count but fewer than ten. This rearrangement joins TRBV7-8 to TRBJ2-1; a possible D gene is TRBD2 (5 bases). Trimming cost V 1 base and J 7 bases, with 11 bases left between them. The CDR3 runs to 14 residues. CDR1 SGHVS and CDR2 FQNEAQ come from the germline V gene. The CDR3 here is CASSLDEGLNEQFF. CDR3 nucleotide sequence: TGTGCCAGCAGCTTAGATGAGGGTTTGAATGAGCAGTTCTTC. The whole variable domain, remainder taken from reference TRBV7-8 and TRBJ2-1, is GAGVSQSPRYKVAKRGQDVALRCDPISGHVSLFWYQQALGQGPEFLTYFQNEAQLDKSGLPSDRFFAERPEGSVSTLKIQRTQQEDSAVYLCASSLDEGLNEQFFGPGTRLTVL.

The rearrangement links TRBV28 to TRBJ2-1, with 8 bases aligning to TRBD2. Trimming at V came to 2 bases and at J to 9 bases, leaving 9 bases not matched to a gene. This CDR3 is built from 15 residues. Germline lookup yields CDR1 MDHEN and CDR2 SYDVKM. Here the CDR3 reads CASSLKAGVEGEQFF. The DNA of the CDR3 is TGTGCCAGCAGTTTAAAAGCGGGAGTTGAAGGTGAGCAGTTCTTC. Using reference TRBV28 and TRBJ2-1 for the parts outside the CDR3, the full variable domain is DVKVTQSSRYLVKRTGEKVFLECVQDMDHENMFWYRQDPGLGLRLIYFSYDVKMKEKGDIPEGYSVSREKKERFSLILESASTNQTSMYLCASSLKAGVEGEQFFGPGTRLTVL.

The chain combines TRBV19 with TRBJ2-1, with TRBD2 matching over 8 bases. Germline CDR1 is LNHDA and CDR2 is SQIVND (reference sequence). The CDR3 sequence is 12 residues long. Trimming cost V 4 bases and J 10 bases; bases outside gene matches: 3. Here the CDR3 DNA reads TGTGCCAGTAGTACCTCGGGGGGGGAGCAGTTCTTC. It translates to CASSTSGGEQFF.

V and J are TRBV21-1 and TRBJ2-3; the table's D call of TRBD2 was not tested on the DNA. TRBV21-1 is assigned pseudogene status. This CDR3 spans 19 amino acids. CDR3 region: CASSKGGPGLAICTDTQYF. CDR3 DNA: TGTGCCAGCAGCAAAGGTGGACCGGGACTAGCGATATGCACAGATACGCAGTATTTT.

DNA for the CDR3: TGTGCCAGCAGTTTATGGCTAGCGGGACGCAATGAGCAGTTCTTC. Protein sequence: CASSLWLAGRNEQFF. The genes are TRBV28 and TRBJ2-1; TRBD2 matches at 9 bases. The CDR3 totals 15 residues. After removal of 0 bases from V and 6 bases from J, the junction contained 3 bases not matched to a gene. CDR1 is MDHEN, CDR2 SYDVKM, per germline.

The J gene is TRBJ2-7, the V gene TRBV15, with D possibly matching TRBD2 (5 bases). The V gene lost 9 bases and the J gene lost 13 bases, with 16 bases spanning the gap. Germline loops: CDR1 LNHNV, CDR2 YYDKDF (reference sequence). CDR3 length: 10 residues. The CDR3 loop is CATWRNEGYF. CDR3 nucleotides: TGTGCCACTTGGCGCAACGAGGGATACTTC.

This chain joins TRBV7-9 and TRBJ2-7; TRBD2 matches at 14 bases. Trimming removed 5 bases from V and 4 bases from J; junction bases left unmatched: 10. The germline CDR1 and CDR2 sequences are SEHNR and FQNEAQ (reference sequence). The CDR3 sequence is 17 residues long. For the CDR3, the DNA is TGTGCCAGCAGCACAACCGGGACTAGCGGGAGAAGGTACGAGCAGTACTTC. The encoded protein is CASSTTGTSGRRYEQYF. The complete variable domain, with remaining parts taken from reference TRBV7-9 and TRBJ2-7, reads DTGVSQNPRHKITKRGQNVTFRCDPISEHNRLYWYRQTLGQGPEFLTYFQNEAQLEKSRLLSDRFSAERPKGSFSTLEIQRTEQGDSAMYLCASSTTGTSGRRYEQYFGPGTRLTVT.